The 10 T cell receptor beta chains below come from one sample, sequenced in a study of shared T cell receptors in the human thymus. Sequencing used immunoSEQ multiplex PCR; TCRdb keeps in-frame clones, though not all of them. Found here are about 660,000 clones, around 87% of them singletons; the top ten hold roughly 0.0086%. The same sample was also studied in work on human thymus T cells.

Sequenced: thymocytes. The receptors were gathered from a boy younger than two with a congenital heart defect.

This sequence joins TRBV6-1 and TRBJ2-1; 9 bases map to TRBD2. The CDR3 length is 17 residues. V was pared by 4 bases and J by 4 bases, with 11 bases of the junction left unmatched. Germline-derived CDR1 and CDR2 are MNHNS and SASEGT. In DNA form, the CDR3 reads TGTGCCAGCAGTGCCATTCTCAGCGGGAGGATATACAATGAGCAGTTCTTC. Translating it yields CASSAILSGRIYNEQFF.

The rearrangement links TRBV7-9 to TRBJ2-3, with 8 bases lining up with TRBD2. V gave up 1 base and J gave up 14 bases; unmatched junction bases: 5. CDR3 length: 12 residues. Germline values: CDR1 SEHNR, CDR2 FQNEAQ (reference sequence). The CDR3 sequence is CASSLVLLAGYF. The CDR3 DNA reads as TGTGCCAGCAGCTTAGTTTTGCTAGCGGGGTATTTT.

This chain joins TRBV5-5 and TRBJ2-2, with D possibly TRBD1 on 5 matching bases. Germline assignment: CDR1 SGHKS and CDR2 YYEKEE (reference sequence). V lost 1 base to trimming and J lost 4 bases, with 11 bases between them. The CDR3 runs to 15 residues. The CDR3 nucleotides are TGTGCCAGCAGCTTGATGGACACTTCCACCGGGGAGCTGTTTTTT. As protein: CASSLMDTSTGELFF.

The CDR3: CASSPGVGQVQETQYF. In DNA form, the CDR3 reads TGCGCCAGCAGCCCTGGGGTGGGACAGGTCCAAGAGACCCAGTACTTC. The chain uses TRBV4-3 and TRBJ2-5, with TRBD1 matching over 8 bases. The V gene's germline CDR1 is LGHNA and CDR2 YSLEER. Germline trimming cut 4 bases from V and 1 base from J; bases unmatched to any gene: 8. CDR3 length: 16 residues.

The J gene is TRBJ1-4, the V gene TRBV10-1; D not certain. The CDR3 consists of 15 residues. Per germline, CDR1 WNHNN and CDR2 SYGVQD (reference sequence). The V gene lost 3 bases and the J gene lost 6 bases, with 14 bases spanning the gap. The DNA for the CDR3 is TGCGCCAGCAGTGAAGCGGGAGATGAGTATGAAAAACTGTTTTTT. Its protein is CASSEAGDEYEKLFF.

The chain has TRBV5-6 and TRBJ2-3; 8 bases are a match to TRBD2. Germline CDR1 reads SGHDT; CDR2 reads YYEEEE. The CDR3 has 15 amino acids. With 0 bases clipped from V and 3 bases from J, the junction kept 3 bases outside the gene matches. CDR3 DNA sequence: TGTGCCAGCAGCTTGGGTCGGGGGGGGACAGATACGCAGTATTTT. Encoded protein: CASSLGRGGTDTQYF.

The chain employs TRBV6-1 and TRBJ2-5; 11 bases are a match to TRBD1. TRBJ2-7 explains the end of the DNA better; the J call may be wrong. The CDR3 spans 14 residues. CDR1 and CDR2 (germline): MNHNS, SASEGT. CDR3 in DNA: TGTGCCAGCAGTGGGGGACAGGGGGTAGGCGAGCAGTACTTC. Translating it yields CASSGGQGVGEQYF.

This clone was recorded a few times. The chain employs TRBV28 and TRBJ2-7; D unresolved. With 6 bases removed from V and 4 bases from J, the gap between germline ends came to 13 bases. The CDR3 is 13 amino acids. CDR1 is MDHEN and CDR2 is SYDVKM in the germline V gene. The CDR3 DNA reads TGTGCCAGCAGCCGTTCAGTCTTATACGAGCAGTACTTC. Protein product: CASSRSVLYEQYF.

V gene TRBV27 combines with J gene TRBJ1-4; TRBD1 might be the D (6 bases). The ends were cut back, 4 bases at V and 4 bases at J, with 16 bases in the middle. CDR3 size: 16 residues. Germline CDR1 is MNHEY and CDR2 is SMNVEV (reference sequence). Here the CDR3 reads CASSSSTGLVNEKLFF. CDR3 in DNA: TGTGCCAGCAGTTCCTCGACAGGCCTAGTTAATGAAAAACTGTTTTTT. Full variable domain (remainder filled in from reference TRBV27 and TRBJ1-4): EAQVTQNPRYLITVTGKKLTVTCSQNMNHEYMSWYRQDPGLGLRQIYYSMNVEVTDKGDVPEGYKVSRKEKRNFPLILESPSPNQTSLYFCASSSSTGLVNEKLFFGSGTQLSVL.

The chain joins TRBV7-2 to TRBJ2-5, with 7 nucleotides matching TRBD1. TRBJ2-7 explains the end of the DNA better; the J call may be wrong. Looked up from germline, CDR1 is SGHTA and CDR2 is FQGNSA. The CDR3 runs to 11 residues. The CDR3 DNA reads TGTGCCAGCAGCGACAGGGACGAGCAGTACTTC. It translates to CASSDRDEQYF.